This T cell receptor beta chain was profiled in a study of T cell repertoires in cytomegalovirus infection (dated by TCRdb to between 2019 and 2020). About the study as a whole: The HLA type of each donor mattered for the analysis, because public TCR beta signatures pointed to carriage of CMV infection along with the matching HLA type.

V is shortened by 7 bases, J by 6 bases, and the region joining them spans 16 bases. CDR1 and CDR2, per the germline V gene, are SGHTA and FQGNSA. The CDR3 holds 15 amino acids from the cysteine to the phenylalanine. CDR3 DNA only is kept here, 45 bases in frame from base 1. This clonotype has at least ten counts. It has no known antigen specificity. No qualities accompany the bases; no much larger clone lies one base away. General conclusions and limits of the study: The ex vivo response was dominated by HLA-C-restricted CMV-specific TCR beta clonotypes, which also provided the single most frequent clonotype in two of eight donors. In both this cohort and an independent cohort of some 380 donors, the cumulative frequency of public TCR beta family members distinguished carriers of CMV infection plus the relevant HLA type.

The instrument given in TCRdb is Illumina HiSeq 1500. The public reads were reanalyzed by TCRdb: fastp trimming at Q25, MiXCR alignment, in-frame beta chains only. When rows share a CDR3 protein, they turn into one entry using the most common DNA and genes. The sample records a few hundred thousand distinct CDR3 sequences, around 15% of which are singletons. 7.5% to 10% of the sample rests with the top ten. The receptor chain draws on TRBV7-2 and TRBJ1-6, with TRBD1 tentatively as D gene (5 bases match). This clonotype originated in a human donor in good health (CMV status not recorded). Some clones in this sample may be carry-over from other donors' samples. Sequencing was carried out using PBMCs. The nucleotides are TGTGCCAGCAACCCGACCGGGCAGGGTAATTCACCCCTCCACTTT. The translation is CASNPTGQGNSPLHF. The full variable domain, with segments outside the CDR3 supplied by the reference TRBV7-2 and TRBJ1-6 proteins, appears as GAGVSQSPSNKVTEKGKDVELRCDPISGHTALYWYRQSLGQGLEFLIYFQGNSAPDKSGLPSDRFSAERTGGSVSTLTIQRTQQEDSAVYLCASNPTGQGNSPLHFGNGTRLTVT.